Sequencing of this TCR beta chain was carried out in a study of blood T cell repertoires in COVID-19. Study details: The United States, Italy and Spain provided the acute and convalescent COVID-19 samples. Nucleic acid was either cDNA or gDNA, and it came from T cells, B-cell-depleted T cells, or PBMCs.

As processed by the authors: Counts of nucleated cells, estimated from reference gene primer amplification, were obtained. Some clones are missing from TCRdb's copy, which holds only in-frame ones; the method was immunoSEQ multiplex PCR. The D gene and trimming were derived from the DNA, and the V and J assignments and clone size from that table. Of 150,000 to 200,000 clones detected, roughly 86% appear once; the ten largest clones hold 2.5% to 3.5%. The CDR3 runs to 14 residues. Germline V CDR1 and CDR2: LNHDA, SQIVND (reference sequence). V trimming: 5 bases; J trimming: 4 bases; junction bases outside the gene matches: 7.

This receptor was taken from a man in his forties with active or convalescent COVID-19. V gene TRBV19 combines with J gene TRBJ2-7, with 8 bases aligning to TRBD1. Sequenced sample: peripheral blood. CDR3 region: CASSQQGGGYEQYF. The CDR3 DNA reads TGTGCCAGTAGTCAACAGGGGGGTGGTTACGAGCAGTACTTC. Based on the CDR3 plus reference TRBV19 and TRBJ2-7, the full variable domain is DGGITQSPKYLFRKEGQNVTLSCEQNLNHDAMYWYRQDPGQGLRLIYYSQIVNDFQKGDIAEGYSVSREKKESFPLTVTSAQKNPTAFYLCASSQQGGGYEQYFGPGTRLTVT.